Below are 27 T cell receptor beta chains sequenced from a single sample in a study of beta chain features in type 1 diabetes. Of the isolated RNA, all was reverse transcribed, and so the sequenced material was expressed TCRB transcripts. The repertoire was sequenced with immunoSEQ multiplex PCR; TCRdb's copy has only in-frame clones and lacks some. The table has hundreds of thousands of clones, 15% seen once; the top ten hold around 0.015%. No cognate antigen is known for these TCRs. Study-level results: TCRB CDR3s were moderately but significantly shorter in Type 1 diabetes patients in all four CD4+ subsets.

Sequencing was carried out using naive CD4+ T cells from blood. The receptors were gathered from a man between 18 and 35 years old with type 1 diabetes.

This clone showed up just a few times. This sequence joins TRBV30 and TRBJ1-1; no clear D. Trimming took 1 base from V and 3 from J, leaving 6 bases between them. Germline V CDR1 and CDR2: GTSNPN, SVGIG (reference sequence). The CDR3 contains 12 residues. The CDR3 sequence: CAWSAPYTEAFF. The CDR3 DNA follows: TGTGCCTGGAGTGCCCCATACACTGAAGCTTTCTTT.

V is TRBV5-1 and J is TRBJ1-2, with D possibly being TRBD1 (6 bases). V was cut by 0 bases and J by 8 bases, with 23 bases left in between. The CDR3 runs 17 residues. The germline V gene encodes CDR1 SGHRS and CDR2 YFSETQ. The CDR3 DNA is TGCGCCAGCAGCTTGGAGGGGTCGGGCAGGGGAGCACACGGCTACACCTTC. It specifies CASSLEGSGRGAHGYTF.

The V and J genes are TRBV6-5 and TRBJ2-7; 9 nucleotides line up with TRBD1. V shed 7 bases and J 5 bases; nucleotides not matched to a gene: 6. CDR1 is MNHEY, CDR2 SVGAGI, per germline. The CDR3 has 13 amino acids. This CDR3 reads CASIDRGFNEQYF. The CDR3 DNA sequence: TGTGCCAGCATTGACAGGGGGTTCAACGAGCAGTACTTC.

The rearrangement joins TRBV30 to TRBJ1-4; 9 bases fit TRBD1. The V gene end was trimmed by 5 bases and the J gene end by 8 bases; junction bases not matched to a gene: 9. CDR3 size: 14 residues. The germline gives CDR1 GTSNPN, CDR2 SVGIG (reference sequence). DNA of the CDR3: TGTGCCTGGGGCGTCAGGGACAGGGTGGAAAAACTGTTTTTT. This sequence encodes CAWGVRDRVEKLFF.

The V call is TRBV7-2, the J call TRBJ2-7, with TRBD2 identical over 12 bases. There are 15 residues in the CDR3. The germline CDR1 and CDR2 sequences are SGHTA and FQGNSA. Trimming at V came to 5 bases and at J to 2 bases, leaving 4 bases not matched to a gene. As DNA, the CDR3 is TGTGCCAGCAGCCCGTGGACTAGCGGGACCTACGAGCAGTACTTC. Residues: CASSPWTSGTYEQYF.

The CDR3 reads CASSRASNTEAFF. DNA for the CDR3: TGTGCCAGCAGCCGAGCCTCGAACACTGAAGCTTTCTTT. This sequence joins TRBV7-9 and TRBJ1-1; unclear D gene. The CDR3 is made up of 13 amino acids. V dropped 5 bases and J dropped 1 base, with 8 bases sitting between them. In germline, CDR1 is SEHNR, CDR2 FQNEAQ (reference sequence).

The CDR3 region is CASSQGQGNSPLHF. CDR3 in DNA: TGCGCCAGCAGCCAGGGACAGGGAAATTCACCCCTCCACTTT. This chain joins TRBV5-1 and TRBJ1-6; TRBD1 agrees at 9 bases. The germline V gene has CDR1 SGHRS and CDR2 YFSETQ. The CDR3 contains 14 residues. Trimming removed 4 bases from V and 7 bases from J; junction bases left unmatched: 3.

The chain has TRBV5-1 and TRBJ2-3; the match to TRBD2 covers 13 bases. The CDR3 length is 15 residues. The V gene end was trimmed by 3 bases and the J gene end by 6 bases; junction bases not matched to a gene: 4. The germline gives CDR1 SGHRS, CDR2 YFSETQ. The CDR3 nucleotides are TGCGCCAGCAGCTCACTAGCGGGAGGGTCGGATACGCAGTATTTT. Amino acids: CASSSLAGGSDTQYF.

V is TRBV7-9 and J is TRBJ2-1; TRBD1 matches at 7 bases. Germline values: CDR1 SEHNR, CDR2 FQNEAQ (reference sequence). The CDR3 is 14 amino acids. The J segment lost 5 bases and the V segment lost 5 bases, leaving 6 bases of the junction unmatched. CDR3 coding DNA: TGTGCCAGCAGCCGGGACAGAACAAACAATGAGCAGTTCTTC. This translates into CASSRDRTNNEQFF. Full variable domain (outside the CDR3, taken from reference TRBV7-9 and TRBJ2-1): DTGVSQNPRHKITKRGQNVTFRCDPISEHNRLYWYRQTLGQGPEFLTYFQNEAQLEKSRLLSDRFSAERPKGSFSTLEIQRTEQGDSAMYLCASSRDRTNNEQFFGPGTRLTVL.

In its sample, this clone was seen many times. The same CDR3 is also encoded by other DNA sequences in this sample. The rearrangement uses TRBV29-1 and TRBJ2-7; TRBD1 aligns across 7 bases. Trimming cost V 6 bases and J 3 bases; bases outside gene matches: 2. Germline loops: CDR1 SQVTM, CDR2 ANQGSEA. CDR3 length: 11 residues. The DNA for the CDR3 is TGCAGCGTCCGGGACAGCTACGAGCAGTACTTC. Translated, it gives CSVRDSYEQYF.

In its sample, this clone was seen a few times. The chain joins TRBV5-1 to TRBJ2-1, with D possibly TRBD1 on 6 matching bases. V gave up 4 bases and J gave up 1 base, with 12 bases separating them. The CDR3 has 15 amino acids. CDR1 SGHRS and CDR2 YFSETQ come from the germline V gene. CDR3 nucleotides: TGCGCCAGCAGCCTTGCGACAGGTTCCTACAATGAGCAGTTCTTC. Translated: CASSLATGSYNEQFF.

The rearrangement links TRBV2 to TRBJ1-5; 7 positions agree with TRBD1. Germline loops: CDR1 SNHLY, CDR2 FYNNEI. The CDR3 is 14 residues long. V lost 6 bases and J lost 6; bases outside the gene matches: 8. The CDR3 DNA reads as TGTGCCAGCAGGGTTCAGGGGGTGAGTCAGCCCCAGCATTTT. Translation: CASRVQGVSQPQHF. Full variable domain (remainder filled in from reference TRBV2 and TRBJ1-5): EPEVTQTPSHQVTQMGQEVILRCVPISNHLYFYWYRQILGQKVEFLVSFYNNEISEKSEIFDDQFSVERPDGSNFTLKIRSTKLEDSAMYFCASRVQGVSQPQHFGDGTRLSIL.

This clone has just a few counts. CDR3 region: CASSFYPGQGEKELFF. In DNA form, the CDR3 reads TGTGCCAGCAGTTTTTATCCCGGACAGGGGGAAAAGGAACTGTTTTTT. This chain links TRBV28 with TRBJ1-4; the match to TRBD1 covers 10 bases. The CDR3 has 16 residues. Germline V gene sequence: CDR1 MDHEN, CDR2 SYDVKM. The ends lost 3 bases at V and 12 bases at J; junction bases unmatched: 13.

The chain links TRBV10-3 to TRBJ1-1; 9 nucleotides align to TRBD1. Germline V gene lookup returns CDR1 ENHRY and CDR2 SYGVKD. The CDR3 spans 16 residues. J gave up 6 bases and V 5 bases, and 13 bases lay outside the gene matches. CDR3 in DNA: TGTGCCATCAGTCCACCGGGACAGGGTTCTGTCGCTGAAGCTTTCTTT. As protein: CAISPPGQGSVAEAFF.

The V call is TRBV7-8, the J call TRBJ1-6; perhaps TRBD1 as D (5 bases). CDR1 is SGHVS, CDR2 FQNEAQ, per germline. Trimming took off 5 bases at V and 1 base at J, with 9 bases between the two ends. The CDR3 is 15 residues long. The CDR3 coding sequence is TGTGCCAGCAGCCCATCAGGGTCCTATAATTCACCCCTCCACTTT. This encodes CASSPSGSYNSPLHF.

This clone has only a few counts. The genes are TRBV18 and TRBJ2-5, with TRBD2 matching over 13 bases. The germline V gene has CDR1 KGHSH and CDR2 LQKENI. V trimming: 3 bases; J trimming: 2 bases; junction bases outside the gene matches: 3. The CDR3 loop spans 16 amino acids. The CDR3 coding sequence is TGTGCCAGCTCACCTGGACTAGCGGGGGTACAAGAGACCCAGTACTTC. Encoded protein: CASSPGLAGVQETQYF. Looking up the rest from reference TRBV18 and TRBJ2-5 gives the full variable domain: NAGVMQNPRHLVRRRGQEARLRCSPMKGHSHVYWYRQLPEEGLKFMVYLQKENIIDESGMPKERFSAEFPKEGPSILRIQQVVRGDSAAYFCASSPGLAGVQETQYFGPGTRLLVL.

This clone was recorded a few times. The same CDR3 is also encoded by other DNA sequences in this sample. V and J are TRBV5-4 and TRBJ1-1; D ambiguous. In germline, CDR1 is SGHNT, CDR2 YYREEE (reference sequence). The CDR3 has 13 amino acids. Trimming left V 0 bases short and J 1 base short, with 4 bases between. The chain's CDR3 is CASSLVANTEAFF. Here the CDR3 DNA reads TGTGCCAGCAGCTTGGTGGCGAACACTGAAGCTTTCTTT.

There are a few counts of this clone. J is TRBJ2-5 and V is TRBV4-2; 8 bases are a match to TRBD2. CDR3 length: 15 amino acids. V shed 3 bases and J 1 base; nucleotides not matched to a gene: 4. Germline V lookup: CDR1 LGHNA, CDR2 YNFKEQ. The CDR3 DNA sequence: TGTGCCAGCAGCCAGGCACGGGAGGGCCAAGAGACCCAGTACTTC. As protein: CASSQAREGQETQYF.

V is TRBV15 and J is TRBJ1-2; D might be TRBD1 (5 bases). With 1 base removed from V and 2 bases from J, the gap between germline ends came to 11 bases. From germline, CDR1 is LNHNV and CDR2 YYDKDF (reference sequence). The CDR3 covers 15 residues. The CDR3 loop reads CATSRAPGLNYGYTF. CDR3 bases: TGTGCCACCAGCAGAGCCCCAGGGCTCAACTATGGCTACACCTTC.

This clone was detected only a few times. This chain's CDR3 is CASRRAYEQYF. CDR3 bases: TGTGCCAGCAGGAGGGCTTACGAGCAGTACTTC. The chain recombines TRBV7-9 with TRBJ2-7, with D maybe TRBD2 (5 bases). This CDR3 contains 11 residues. Trimming removed 6 bases from V and 4 bases from J, with 7 bases in between. Germline-derived CDR1 and CDR2 are SEHNR and FQNEAQ (reference sequence).

This clone has only a few counts. The chain joins TRBV7-2 to TRBJ2-5; 9 bases fit TRBD1. Germline V lookup: CDR1 SGHTA, CDR2 FQGNSA. V was clipped by 2 bases and J by 10 bases; unmatched bases: 14. The CDR3 covers 16 residues. The CDR3 nucleotides are TGTGCCAGCAGCTTACGGCTAGGGGACAGGGCCCCGGGCCAGTACTTC. This codes for CASSLRLGDRAPGQYF.

The chain has TRBV6-6 and TRBJ1-5; no clear D gene. The V gene lost 1 base and the J gene lost 8 bases, with 9 bases spanning the gap. The CDR3 sequence is 13 residues long. Germline CDR1 MNHNY, CDR2 SVGAGI (reference sequence). CDR3 nucleotide sequence: TGTGCCAGCAGTTACTTCAACGGAGAGCCCCAGCATTTT. Translating it yields CASSYFNGEPQHF.

This clone was seen more than once but under ten times. The chain couples TRBV5-1 to TRBJ2-7; no definite D call. V was clipped by 0 bases and J by 1 base, with 11 bases between them. CDR1 and CDR2 (germline): SGHRS, YFSETQ. CDR3 length: 15 residues. The CDR3 reads CASSLGQAISYEQYF. The CDR3 nucleotides are TGCGCCAGCAGCTTGGGGCAGGCAATTTCCTACGAGCAGTACTTC.

The chain is built from TRBV19 and TRBJ1-1, with 7 bases fitting TRBD1. Losses at the gene ends were 6 bases for V and 3 bases for J; bases not matched to a gene: 4. CDR3 length: 13 amino acids. Germline CDR1 is LNHDA and CDR2 is SQIVND (reference sequence). CDR3 amino acids: CASSSGQYTEAFF. In nucleotides, the CDR3 is TGTGCCAGTAGCTCGGGACAGTACACTGAAGCTTTCTTT.

The chain is built from TRBV2 and TRBJ2-4; a possible D gene is TRBD2 (5 bases). Trimming took 4 bases from V and 0 from J, leaving 10 bases between them. Germline V lookup: CDR1 SNHLY, CDR2 FYNNEI. The CDR3 is 15 amino acids. In nucleotides, the CDR3 is TGTGCCAGCAGTGGGCCGAGCGGAGCCAAAAACATTCAGTACTTC. It yields the protein CASSGPSGAKNIQYF.

V usage is TRBV6-5 and J usage is TRBJ1-2, with D possibly TRBD1 on 6 matching bases. Germline lookup yields CDR1 MNHEY and CDR2 SVGAGI. The CDR3 is 14 residues long. Between the trimmed V and J ends, which lost 5 bases and 8 bases, there was a span of 18 bases. The CDR3 is CASSPPPDSQGYTF. Here the CDR3 DNA reads TGTGCCAGCAGTCCCCCCCCGGACAGCCAAGGCTACACCTTC.

The sample holds a few counts of this clone. The CDR3 DNA follows: TGTGCCAGCAGCTTATATGCAGGCGAAGAGACCCAGTACTTC. Protein sequence: CASSLYAGEETQYF. V usage is TRBV7-2 and J usage is TRBJ2-5; D not certain. There are 14 residues in the CDR3. Germline CDR1 and CDR2: SGHTA and FQGNSA. V was clipped by 2 bases and J by 3 bases, with 10 bases between them.